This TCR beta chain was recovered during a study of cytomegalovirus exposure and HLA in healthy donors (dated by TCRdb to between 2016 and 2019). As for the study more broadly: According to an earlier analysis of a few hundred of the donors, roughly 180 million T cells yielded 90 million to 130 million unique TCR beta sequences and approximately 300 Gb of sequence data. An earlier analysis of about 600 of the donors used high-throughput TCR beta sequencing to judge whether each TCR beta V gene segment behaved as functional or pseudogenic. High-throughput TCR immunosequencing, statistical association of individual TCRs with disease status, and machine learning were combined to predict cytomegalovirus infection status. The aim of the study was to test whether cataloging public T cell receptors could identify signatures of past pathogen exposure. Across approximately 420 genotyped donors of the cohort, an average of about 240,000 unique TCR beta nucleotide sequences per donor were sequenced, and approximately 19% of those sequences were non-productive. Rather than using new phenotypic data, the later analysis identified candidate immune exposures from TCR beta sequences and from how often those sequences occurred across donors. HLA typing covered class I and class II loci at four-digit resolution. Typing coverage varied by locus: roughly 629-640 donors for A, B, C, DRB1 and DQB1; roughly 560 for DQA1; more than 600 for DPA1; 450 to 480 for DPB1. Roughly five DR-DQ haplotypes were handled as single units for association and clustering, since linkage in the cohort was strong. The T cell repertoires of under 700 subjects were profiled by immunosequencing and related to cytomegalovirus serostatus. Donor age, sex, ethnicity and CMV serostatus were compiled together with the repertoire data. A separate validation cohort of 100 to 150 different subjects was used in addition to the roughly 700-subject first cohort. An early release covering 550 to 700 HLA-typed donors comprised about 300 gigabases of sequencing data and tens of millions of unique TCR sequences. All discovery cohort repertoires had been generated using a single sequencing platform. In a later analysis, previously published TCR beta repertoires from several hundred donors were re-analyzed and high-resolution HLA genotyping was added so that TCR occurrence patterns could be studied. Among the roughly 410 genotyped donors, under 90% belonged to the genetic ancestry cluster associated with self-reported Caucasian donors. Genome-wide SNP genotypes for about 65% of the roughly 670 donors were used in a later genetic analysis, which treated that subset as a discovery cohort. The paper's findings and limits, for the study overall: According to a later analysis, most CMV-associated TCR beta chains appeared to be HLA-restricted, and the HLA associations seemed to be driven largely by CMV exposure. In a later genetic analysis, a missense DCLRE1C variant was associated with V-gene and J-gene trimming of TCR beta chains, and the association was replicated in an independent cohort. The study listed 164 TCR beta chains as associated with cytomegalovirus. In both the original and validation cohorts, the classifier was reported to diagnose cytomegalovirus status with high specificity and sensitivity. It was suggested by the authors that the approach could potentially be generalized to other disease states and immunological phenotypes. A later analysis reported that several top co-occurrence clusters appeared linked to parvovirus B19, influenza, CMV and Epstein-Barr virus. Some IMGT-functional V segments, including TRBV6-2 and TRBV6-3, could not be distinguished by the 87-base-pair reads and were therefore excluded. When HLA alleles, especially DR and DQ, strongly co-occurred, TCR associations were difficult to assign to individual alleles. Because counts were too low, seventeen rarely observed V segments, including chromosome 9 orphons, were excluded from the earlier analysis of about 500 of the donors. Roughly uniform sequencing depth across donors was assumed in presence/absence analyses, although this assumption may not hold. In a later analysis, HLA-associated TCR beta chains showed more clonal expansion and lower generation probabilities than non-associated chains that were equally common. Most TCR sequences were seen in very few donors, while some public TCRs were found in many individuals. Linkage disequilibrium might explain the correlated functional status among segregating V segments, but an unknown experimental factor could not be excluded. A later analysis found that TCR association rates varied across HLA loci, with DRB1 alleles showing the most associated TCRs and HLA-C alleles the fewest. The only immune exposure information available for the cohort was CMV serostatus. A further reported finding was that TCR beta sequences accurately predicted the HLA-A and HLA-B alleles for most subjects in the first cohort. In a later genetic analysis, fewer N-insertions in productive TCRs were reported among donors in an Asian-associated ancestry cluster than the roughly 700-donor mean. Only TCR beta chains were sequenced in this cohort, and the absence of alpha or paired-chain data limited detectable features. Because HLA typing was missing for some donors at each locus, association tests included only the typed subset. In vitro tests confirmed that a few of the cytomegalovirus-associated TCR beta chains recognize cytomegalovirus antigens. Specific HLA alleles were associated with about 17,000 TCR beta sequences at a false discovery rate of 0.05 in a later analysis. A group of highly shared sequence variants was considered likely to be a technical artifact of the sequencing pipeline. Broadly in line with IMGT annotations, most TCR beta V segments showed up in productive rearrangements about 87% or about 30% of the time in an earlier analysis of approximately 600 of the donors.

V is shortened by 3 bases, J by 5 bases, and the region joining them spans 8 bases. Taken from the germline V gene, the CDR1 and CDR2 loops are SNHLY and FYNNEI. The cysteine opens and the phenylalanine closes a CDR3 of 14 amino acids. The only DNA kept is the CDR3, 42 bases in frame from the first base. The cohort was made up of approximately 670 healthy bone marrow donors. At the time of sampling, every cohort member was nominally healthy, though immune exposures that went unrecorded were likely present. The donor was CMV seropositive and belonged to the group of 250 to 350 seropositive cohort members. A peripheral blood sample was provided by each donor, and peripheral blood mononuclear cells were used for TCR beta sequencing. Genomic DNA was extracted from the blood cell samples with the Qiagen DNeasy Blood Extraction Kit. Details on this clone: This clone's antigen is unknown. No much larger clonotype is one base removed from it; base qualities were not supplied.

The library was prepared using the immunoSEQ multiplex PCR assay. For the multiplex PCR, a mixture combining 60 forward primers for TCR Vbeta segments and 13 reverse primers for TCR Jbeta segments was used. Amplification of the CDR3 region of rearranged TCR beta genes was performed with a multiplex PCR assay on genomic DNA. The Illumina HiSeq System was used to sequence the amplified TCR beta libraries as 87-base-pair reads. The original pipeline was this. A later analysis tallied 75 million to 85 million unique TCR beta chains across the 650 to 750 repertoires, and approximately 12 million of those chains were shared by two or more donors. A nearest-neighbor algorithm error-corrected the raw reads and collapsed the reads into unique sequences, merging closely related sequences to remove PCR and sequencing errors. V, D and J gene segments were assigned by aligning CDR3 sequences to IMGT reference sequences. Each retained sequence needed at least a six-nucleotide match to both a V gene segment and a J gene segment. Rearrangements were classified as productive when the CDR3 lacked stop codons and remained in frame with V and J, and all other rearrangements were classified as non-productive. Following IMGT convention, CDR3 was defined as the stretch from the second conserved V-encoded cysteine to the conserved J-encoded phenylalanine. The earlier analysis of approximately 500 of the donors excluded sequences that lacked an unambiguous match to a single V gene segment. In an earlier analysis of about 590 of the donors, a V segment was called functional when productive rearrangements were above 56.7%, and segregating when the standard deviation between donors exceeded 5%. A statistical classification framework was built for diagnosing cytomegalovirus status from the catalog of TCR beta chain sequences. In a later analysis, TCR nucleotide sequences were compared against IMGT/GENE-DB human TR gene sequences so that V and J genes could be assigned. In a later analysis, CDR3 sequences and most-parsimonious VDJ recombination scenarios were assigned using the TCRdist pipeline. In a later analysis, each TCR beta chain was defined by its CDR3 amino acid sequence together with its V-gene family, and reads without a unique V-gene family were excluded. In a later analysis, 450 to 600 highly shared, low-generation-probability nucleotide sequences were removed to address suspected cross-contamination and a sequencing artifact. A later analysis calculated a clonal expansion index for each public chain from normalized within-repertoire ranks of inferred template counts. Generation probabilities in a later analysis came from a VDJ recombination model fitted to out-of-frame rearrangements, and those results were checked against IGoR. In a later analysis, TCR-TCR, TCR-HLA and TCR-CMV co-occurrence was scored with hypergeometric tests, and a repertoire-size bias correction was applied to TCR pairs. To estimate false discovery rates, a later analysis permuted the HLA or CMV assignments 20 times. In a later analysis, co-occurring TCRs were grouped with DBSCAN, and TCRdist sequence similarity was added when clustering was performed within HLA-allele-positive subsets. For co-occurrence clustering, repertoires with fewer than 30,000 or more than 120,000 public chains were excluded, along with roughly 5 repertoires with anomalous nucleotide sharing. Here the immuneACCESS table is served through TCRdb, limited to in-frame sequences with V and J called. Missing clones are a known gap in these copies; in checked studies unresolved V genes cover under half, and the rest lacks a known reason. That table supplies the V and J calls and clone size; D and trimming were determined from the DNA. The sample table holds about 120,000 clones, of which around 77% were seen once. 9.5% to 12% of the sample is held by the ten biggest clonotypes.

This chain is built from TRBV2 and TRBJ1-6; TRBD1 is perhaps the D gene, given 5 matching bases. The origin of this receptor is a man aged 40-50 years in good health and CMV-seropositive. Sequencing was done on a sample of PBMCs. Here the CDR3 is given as CASSESGNNSPLHF. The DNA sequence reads TGTGCCAGCAGTGAGTCAGGGAATAATTCACCCCTCCACTTT.